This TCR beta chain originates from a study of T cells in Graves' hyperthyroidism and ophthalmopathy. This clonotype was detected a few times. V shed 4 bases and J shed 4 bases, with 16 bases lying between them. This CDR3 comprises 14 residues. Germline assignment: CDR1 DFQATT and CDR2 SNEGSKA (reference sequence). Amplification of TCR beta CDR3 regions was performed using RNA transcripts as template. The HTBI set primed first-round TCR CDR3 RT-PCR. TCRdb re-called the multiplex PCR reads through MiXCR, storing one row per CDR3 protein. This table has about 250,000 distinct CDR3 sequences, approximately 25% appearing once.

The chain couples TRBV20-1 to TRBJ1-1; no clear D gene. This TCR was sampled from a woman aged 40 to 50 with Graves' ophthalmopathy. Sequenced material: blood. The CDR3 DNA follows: TGCAGTGCTACCCTGGACGCCCGGGGCACTGAAGCTTTCTTT. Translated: CSATLDARGTEAFF.